This TCR beta chain was captured by sequencing in a study of blood T cell repertoires in COVID-19 (TCRdb year 2020). About the investigation overall: Samples covering the acute and convalescent phases of COVID-19 were provided by collaborators in the United States, Italy and Spain. The material from the prospective study consisted of cDNA or gDNA derived from T cells, B-cell-depleted T cells, or PBMCs. Deeply sampled blood TCRbeta repertoires from subjects exposed to, actively infected with, or recovered from COVID-19 were included in the dataset. The repertoires were released in a freely available public database meant as a resource for research on the immune response to SARS-CoV-2. The samples were drawn from the first 160 participants of the ongoing ImmuneRACE study and from 1,254 subjects provided by 6 global collaborators. The sample metadata nearly always contained a de-identified subject ID, COVID-19 status, age in years and sex. Where available, HLA class I and class II types were taken from metadata supplied by the sample provider and were not determined by assay-based typing.

Samples from volunteer blood donors who had recovered from COVID-19 were contributed by a second Seattle source. The collaborating institutions used their own protocols to collect whole blood in K2EDTA tubes. For TCRbeta analysis, collaborators shipped samples as frozen whole blood, isolated PBMCs, or DNA extracted from either of those sample types. Turning to this clone: The antigen this receptor binds is unknown. No quality values exist for individual bases; no much larger clone is one base distant.

On the study overall, not on this receptor specifically: The amount of clinical and demographic metadata varied by source and participant and was provided uncurated.

TCRbeta CDR3 regions were amplified from genomic DNA using the immunoSEQ Assay, a bias-controlled multiplex PCR. Per the authors' processing: The number of nucleated cells in each sample was estimated by amplification of reference gene primers within the assay. To quantify the absolute abundance of each unique TCRbeta CDR3 rearrangement, sequence reads were collapsed and filtered. For each sample, productive Simpson clonality was calculated as the square root of Simpson's diversity index over productive rearrangements. Held by TCRdb, this immuneACCESS table contains in-frame sequences only and omits some clones. Under half of the omission traces to an unresolved V gene where checked; the cause of the rest is unknown. V and J calls and clone size come straight from that table; D and trimming were deduced from the DNA. This sample lists a few hundred thousand clones; approximately 89% were detected once. The ten largest clones take up approximately 9.4% of the sample.

The sequence derives from a man aged 40-50 years who had recovered from COVID-19. Input material: peripheral blood.

The nucleotide sequence reads TGTGCCAGCAGCCGGGAGGTGAACTTACGGTCCTATAATGAAAAACTGTTTTTT. It encodes CASSREVNLRSYNEKLFF. The sequence joins TRBV5-6 to TRBJ1-4, with the D gene uncertain. Spanning cysteine to phenylalanine, the CDR3 consists of 18 amino acids. The only DNA kept is the CDR3, 54 bases in frame from the first base. V and J are truncated by 4 bases and 4 bases respectively, leaving an intervening sequence of 23 bases. As encoded in the germline V gene, CDR1 is SGHDT while CDR2 is YYEEEE.